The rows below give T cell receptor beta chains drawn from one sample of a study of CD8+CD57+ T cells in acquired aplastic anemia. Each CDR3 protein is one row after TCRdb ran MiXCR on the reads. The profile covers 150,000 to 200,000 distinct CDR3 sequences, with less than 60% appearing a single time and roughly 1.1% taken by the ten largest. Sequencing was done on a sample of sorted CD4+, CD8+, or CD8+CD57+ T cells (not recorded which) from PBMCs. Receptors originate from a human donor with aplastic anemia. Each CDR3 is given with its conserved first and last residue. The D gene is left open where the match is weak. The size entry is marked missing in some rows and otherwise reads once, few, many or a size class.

CASSVGPGSGTEAFF,TGTGCCAGCAGCGTCGGACCGGGCTCGGGCACTGAAGCTTTCTTT,TRBJ1-1,.,many,TRBV9
CASSLGGRQETQYF,TGCGCCAGCAGCTTGGGGGGGCGCCAAGAGACCCAGTACTTC,TRBJ2-5,.,.,TRBV5-1
CATSRDAGNSPLHF,TGTGCCACCAGCAGAGATGCGGGGAATTCACCCCTCCACTTT,TRBJ1-6,.,.,TRBV15
CASSASIFTNTEAFF,TGTGCCAGCAGTGCCTCTATATTTACCAACACTGAAGCTTTCTTT,TRBJ1-1,.,few,TRBV6-1
CANSPGLDTEAFF,TGCGCCAACAGCCCCGGACTGGACACTGAAGCTTTCTTT,TRBJ1-1,.,.,TRBV5-1
CSAWVGQYF,TGCAGTGCTTGGGTAGGGCAGTACTTC,TRBJ2-7,.,.,TRBV20-1
CASSTGTGSEQYF,TGTGCCAGTAGTACGGGGACAGGTAGCGAGCAGTACTTC,TRBJ2-7,TRBD1,.,TRBV19
CASSLSGGAVETQYF,TGTGCCAGCAGTTTAAGCGGGGGGGCCGTCGAGACCCAGTACTTC,TRBJ2-5,TRBD2,.,TRBV27
CASSGHTEAFF,TGTGCCAGTAGTGGGCACACTGAAGCTTTCTTT,TRBJ1-1,.,few,TRBV19
CASSEGLAGATRQFF,TGTGCCAGCAGCGAGGGACTAGCGGGGGCGACACGTCAGTTCTTC,TRBJ2-1,TRBD2,few,TRBV9
CASTGGSGANVLTF,TGTGCCAGCACAGGAGGATCTGGGGCCAACGTCCTGACTTTC,TRBJ2-6,.,.,TRBV12-3/TRBV12-4